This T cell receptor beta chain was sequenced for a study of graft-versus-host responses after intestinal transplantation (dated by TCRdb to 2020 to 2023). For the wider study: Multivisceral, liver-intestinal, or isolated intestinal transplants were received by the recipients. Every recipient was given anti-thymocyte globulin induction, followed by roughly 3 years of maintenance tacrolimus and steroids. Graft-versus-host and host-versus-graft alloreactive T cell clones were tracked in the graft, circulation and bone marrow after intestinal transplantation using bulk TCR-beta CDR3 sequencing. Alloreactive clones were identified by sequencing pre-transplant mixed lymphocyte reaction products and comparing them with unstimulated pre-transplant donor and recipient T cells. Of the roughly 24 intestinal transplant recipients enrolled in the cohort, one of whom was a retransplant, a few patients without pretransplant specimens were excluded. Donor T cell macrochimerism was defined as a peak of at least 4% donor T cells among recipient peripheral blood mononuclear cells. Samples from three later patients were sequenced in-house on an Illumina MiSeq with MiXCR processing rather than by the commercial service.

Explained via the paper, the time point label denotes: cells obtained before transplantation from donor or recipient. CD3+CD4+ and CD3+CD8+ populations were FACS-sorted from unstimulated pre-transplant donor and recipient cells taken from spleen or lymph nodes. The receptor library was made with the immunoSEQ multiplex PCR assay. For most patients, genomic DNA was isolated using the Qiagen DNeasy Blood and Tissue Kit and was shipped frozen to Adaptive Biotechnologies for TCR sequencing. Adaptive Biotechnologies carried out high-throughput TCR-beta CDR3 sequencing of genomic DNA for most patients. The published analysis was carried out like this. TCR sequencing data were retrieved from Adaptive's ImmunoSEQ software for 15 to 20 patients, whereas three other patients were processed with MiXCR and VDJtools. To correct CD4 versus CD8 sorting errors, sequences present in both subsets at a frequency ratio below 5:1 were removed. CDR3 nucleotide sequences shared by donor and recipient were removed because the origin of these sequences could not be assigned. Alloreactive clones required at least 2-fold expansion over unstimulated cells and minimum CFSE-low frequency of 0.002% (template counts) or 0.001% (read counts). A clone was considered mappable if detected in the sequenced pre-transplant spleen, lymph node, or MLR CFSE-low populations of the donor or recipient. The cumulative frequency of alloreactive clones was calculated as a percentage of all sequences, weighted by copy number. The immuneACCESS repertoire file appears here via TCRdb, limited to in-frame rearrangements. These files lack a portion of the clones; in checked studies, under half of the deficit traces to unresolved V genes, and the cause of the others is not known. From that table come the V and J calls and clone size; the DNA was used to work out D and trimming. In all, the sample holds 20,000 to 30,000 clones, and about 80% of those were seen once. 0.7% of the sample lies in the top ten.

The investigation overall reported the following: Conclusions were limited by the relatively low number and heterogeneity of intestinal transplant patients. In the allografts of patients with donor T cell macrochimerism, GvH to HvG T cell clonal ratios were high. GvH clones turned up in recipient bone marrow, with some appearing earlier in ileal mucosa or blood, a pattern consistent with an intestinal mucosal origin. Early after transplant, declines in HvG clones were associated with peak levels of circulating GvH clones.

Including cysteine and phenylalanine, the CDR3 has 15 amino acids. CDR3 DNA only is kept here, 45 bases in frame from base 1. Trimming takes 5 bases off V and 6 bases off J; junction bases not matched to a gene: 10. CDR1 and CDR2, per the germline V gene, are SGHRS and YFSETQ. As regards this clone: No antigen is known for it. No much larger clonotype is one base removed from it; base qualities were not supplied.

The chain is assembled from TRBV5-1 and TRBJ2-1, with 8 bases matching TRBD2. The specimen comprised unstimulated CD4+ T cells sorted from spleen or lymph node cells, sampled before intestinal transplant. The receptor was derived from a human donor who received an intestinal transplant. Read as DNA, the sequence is TGCGCCAGCAGAGAGATACCAGCGGGGGCCAATGAGCAGTTCTTC. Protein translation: CASREIPAGANEQFF. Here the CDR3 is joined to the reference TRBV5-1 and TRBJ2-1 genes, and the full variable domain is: KAGVTQTPRYLIKTRGQQVTLSCSPISGHRSVSWYQQTPGQGLQFLFEYFSETQRNKGNFPGRFSGRQFSNSRSEMNVSTLELGDSALYLCASREIPAGANEQFFGPGTRLTVL.